This T cell receptor (beta chain) was sequenced for a study of shared clonotypes between healthy human individuals. V was clipped by 0 bases and J by 1 base, with 10 bases between them. Germline values: CDR1 MNHEY, CDR2 SVGAGI. The CDR3 length is 16 residues. Regarding the study as a whole: The sharing of 5% to 6.5% of naive CD4 clonotypes was seen across a few donors. Incomplete sequencing of sorted subsets was indicated by rarefaction despite large depth.

Concerning this clone: Its antigen is unidentified.

Authors' data handling: ImmunoSEQ only sent back junction sequences with no quality scores, so filtering was done differently. Repertoires were generated with immunoSEQ multiplex PCR, while TCRdb's copy carries only in-frame clones and drops some. V and J calls and clone size are as listed in that table; D and trimming were resolved from the DNA. The table has about 2.3 million clones, around 92% seen once. The sequence was obtained from a man younger than 35 in good health. Some clones in this sample may be carry-over from other donors' samples. V gene TRBV6-5 combines with J gene TRBJ1-3; D is unclear. The sequencing input was naive CD4+ T cells from PBMCs. Subset of the sample: CD45RA+ positively selected. In nucleotides, the CDR3 is TGTGCCAGCAGTTACTCCGCGGGTCTGTCTGGAAACACCATATATTTT. Translated, it gives CASSYSAGLSGNTIYF.